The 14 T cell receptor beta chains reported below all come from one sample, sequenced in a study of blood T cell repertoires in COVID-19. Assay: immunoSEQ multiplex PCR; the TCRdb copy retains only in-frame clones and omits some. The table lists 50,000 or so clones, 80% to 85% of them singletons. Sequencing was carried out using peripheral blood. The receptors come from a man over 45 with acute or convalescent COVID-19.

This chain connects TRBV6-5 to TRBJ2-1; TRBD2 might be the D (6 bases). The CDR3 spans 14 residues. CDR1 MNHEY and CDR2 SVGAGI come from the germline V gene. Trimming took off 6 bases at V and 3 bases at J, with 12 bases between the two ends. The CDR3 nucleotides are TGTGCCAGCAGCGTCTCGCGGGGCTACAATGAGCAGTTCTTC. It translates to CASSVSRGYNEQFF.

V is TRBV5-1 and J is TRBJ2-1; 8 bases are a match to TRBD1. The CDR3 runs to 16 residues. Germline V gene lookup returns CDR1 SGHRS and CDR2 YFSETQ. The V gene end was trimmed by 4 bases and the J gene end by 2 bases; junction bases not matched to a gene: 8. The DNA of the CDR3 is TGCGCCAGCAGCCAACAGGGGGACCTTACCTACAATGAGCAGTTCTTC. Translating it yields CASSQQGDLTYNEQFF. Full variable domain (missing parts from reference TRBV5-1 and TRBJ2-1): KAGVTQTPRYLIKTRGQQVTLSCSPISGHRSVSWYQQTPGQGLQFLFEYFSETQRNKGNFPGRFSGRQFSNSRSEMNVSTLELGDSALYLCASSQQGDLTYNEQFFGPGTRLTVL.

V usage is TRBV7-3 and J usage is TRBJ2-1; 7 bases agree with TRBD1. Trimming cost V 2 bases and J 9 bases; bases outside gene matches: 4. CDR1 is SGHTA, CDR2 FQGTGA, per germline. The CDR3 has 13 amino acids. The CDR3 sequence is CASSLDRAGEQFF. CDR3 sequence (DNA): TGTGCCAGCAGCTTAGACAGGGCGGGTGAGCAGTTCTTC.

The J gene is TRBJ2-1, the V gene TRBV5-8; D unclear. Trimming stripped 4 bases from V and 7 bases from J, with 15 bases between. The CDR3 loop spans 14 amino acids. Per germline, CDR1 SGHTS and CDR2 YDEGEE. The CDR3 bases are TGTGCCAGCAGCCAGTTGGGCAGTGGGAATGAGCAGTTCTTC. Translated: CASSQLGSGNEQFF.

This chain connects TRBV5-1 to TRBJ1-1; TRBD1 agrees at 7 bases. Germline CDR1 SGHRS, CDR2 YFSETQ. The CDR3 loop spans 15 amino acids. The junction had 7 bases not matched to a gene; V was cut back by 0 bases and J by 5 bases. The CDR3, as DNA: TGCGCCAGCAGCTTGGAAGCAGGGGGGAGTACTGAAGCTTTCTTT. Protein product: CASSLEAGGSTEAFF.

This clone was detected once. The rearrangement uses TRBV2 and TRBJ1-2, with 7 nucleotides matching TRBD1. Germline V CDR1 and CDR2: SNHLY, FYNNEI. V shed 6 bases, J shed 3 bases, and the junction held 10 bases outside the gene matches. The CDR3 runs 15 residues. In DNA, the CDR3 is TGTGCCAGCAGCCGACCGACAGGGCTGGACTATGGCTACACCTTC. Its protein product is CASSRPTGLDYGYTF.

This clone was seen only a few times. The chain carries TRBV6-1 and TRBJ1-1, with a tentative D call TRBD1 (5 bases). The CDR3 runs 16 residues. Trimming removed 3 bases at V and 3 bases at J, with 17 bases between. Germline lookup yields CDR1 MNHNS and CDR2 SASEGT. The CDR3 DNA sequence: TGTGCCAGCAGTGAGGGGCTTCGGAGGGGTCACACTGAAGCTTTCTTT. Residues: CASSEGLRRGHTEAFF.

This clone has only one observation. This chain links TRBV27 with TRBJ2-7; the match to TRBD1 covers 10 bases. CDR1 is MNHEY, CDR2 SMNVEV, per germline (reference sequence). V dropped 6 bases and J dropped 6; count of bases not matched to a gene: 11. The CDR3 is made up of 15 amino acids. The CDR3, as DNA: TGTGCCAGCAGCCCATCCGGGACAGGGGAGGCCGAGCAGTACTTC. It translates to CASSPSGTGEAEQYF.

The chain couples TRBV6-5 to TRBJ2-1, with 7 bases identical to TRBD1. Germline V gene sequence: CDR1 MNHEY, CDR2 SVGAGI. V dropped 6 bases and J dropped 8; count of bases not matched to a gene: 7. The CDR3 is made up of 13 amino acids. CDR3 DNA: TGTGCCAGCAGCCCAAAAACAGGGGATGAGCAGTTCTTC. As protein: CASSPKTGDEQFF.

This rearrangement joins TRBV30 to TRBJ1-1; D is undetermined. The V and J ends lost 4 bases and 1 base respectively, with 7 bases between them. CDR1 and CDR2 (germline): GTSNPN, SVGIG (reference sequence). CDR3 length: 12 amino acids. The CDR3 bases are TGTGCCTGGATGGAGAGGAACACTGAAGCTTTCTTT. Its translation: CAWMERNTEAFF.

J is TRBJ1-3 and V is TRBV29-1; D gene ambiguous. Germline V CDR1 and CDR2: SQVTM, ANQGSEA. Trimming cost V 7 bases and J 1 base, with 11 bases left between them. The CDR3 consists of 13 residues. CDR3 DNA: TGCAGCGCTACAGAGAAGTCTGGAAACACCATATATTTT. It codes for CSATEKSGNTIYF.

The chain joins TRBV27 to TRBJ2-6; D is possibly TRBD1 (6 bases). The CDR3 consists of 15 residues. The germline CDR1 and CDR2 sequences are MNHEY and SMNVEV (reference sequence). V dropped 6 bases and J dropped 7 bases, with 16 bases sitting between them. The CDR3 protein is CASSGTLGSANVLTF. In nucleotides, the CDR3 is TGTGCCAGCAGCGGGACACTTGGTTCCGCCAACGTCCTGACTTTC.

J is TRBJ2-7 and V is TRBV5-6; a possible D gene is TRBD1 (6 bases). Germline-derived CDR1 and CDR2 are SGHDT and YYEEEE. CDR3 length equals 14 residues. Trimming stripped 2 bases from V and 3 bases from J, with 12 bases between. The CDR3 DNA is TGTGCCAGCAGCTTCGGGTCAGGGGACTACGAGCAGTACTTC. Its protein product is CASSFGSGDYEQYF.

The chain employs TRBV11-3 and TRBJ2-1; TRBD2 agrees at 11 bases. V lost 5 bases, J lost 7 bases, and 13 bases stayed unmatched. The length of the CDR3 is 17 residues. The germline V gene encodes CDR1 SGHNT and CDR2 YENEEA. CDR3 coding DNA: TGTGCCAGCAGCCCAAGTGGGCTAGCGGGAGGTATGAATGAGCAGTTCTTC. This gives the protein CASSPSGLAGGMNEQFF.